Presented here are 30 T cell receptor beta chains from one specimen sequenced in a study of blood T cell repertoires in COVID-19. Data came from immunoSEQ multiplex PCR; TCRdb stores just in-frame clones and leaves some out. The sample consists of around 250,000 clones, 80% to 90% of them appearing once. Material: peripheral blood. These receptors originate from a man in his 60s with acute or convalescent COVID-19.

The chain combines TRBV5-1 with TRBJ2-5; 7 bases map to TRBD2. After removal of 0 bases from V and 6 bases from J, the junction contained 8 bases not matched to a gene. This CDR3 contains 15 residues. CDR1 is SGHRS and CDR2 is YFSETQ in the germline V gene. The CDR3 sequence: CASSLEGEGLKTQYF. In DNA form, the CDR3 reads TGCGCCAGCAGCTTGGAAGGGGAGGGGTTGAAGACCCAGTACTTC.

The rearrangement joins TRBV11-3 to TRBJ2-2; TRBD1 matches 8 bases. The CDR3 spans 16 residues. Germline CDR1 SGHNT, CDR2 YENEEA. Unmatched junction bases numbered 2, after V lost 2 bases and J lost 0 bases. Written as DNA, the CDR3 is TGTGCCAGCAGCTTAAACAGGGGGTCGAACACCGGGGAGCTGTTTTTT. This translates into CASSLNRGSNTGELFF. Full variable domain (missing parts from reference TRBV11-3 and TRBJ2-2): EAGVVQSPRYKIIEKKQPVAFWCNPISGHNTLYWYLQNLGQGPELLIRYENEEAVDDSQLPKDRFSAERLKGVDSTLKIQPAELGDSAVYLCASSLNRGSNTGELFFGEGSRLTVL.

This clone has just a few counts. The V call is TRBV29-1, the J call TRBJ2-1, with 10 bases identical to TRBD1. Per germline, CDR1 SQVTM and CDR2 ANQGSEA. V lost 7 bases, J lost 9 bases, and 9 bases stayed unmatched. The CDR3 runs to 13 residues. The CDR3 loop is CSGRDRGSFEQFF. The CDR3 DNA reads as TGCAGCGGCCGGGACAGGGGTTCGTTTGAGCAGTTCTTC.

Of note for this clone: The sample holds other DNA sequences that translate to the same CDR3. V is TRBV5-1 and J is TRBJ1-2; D is possibly TRBD1 (6 bases). V gave up 0 bases and J gave up 8 bases, with 11 bases separating them. The germline CDR1 and CDR2 sequences are SGHRS and YFSETQ. This CDR3 has 13 amino acids. Here the CDR3 reads CASSLVQGYGYTF. The CDR3 DNA reads as TGCGCCAGCAGCTTGGTACAGGGCTACGGCTACACCTTC.

The chain is built from TRBV7-9 and TRBJ1-4; D gene uncertain. V lost 4 bases and J 2 bases, leaving 17 bases between the germline ends. The CDR3 length is 17 residues. Germline V gene lookup returns CDR1 SEHNR and CDR2 FQNEAQ (reference sequence). CDR3 residues: CASSYFPWEGTNEKLFF. CDR3 in DNA: TGTGCCAGCAGCTACTTTCCGTGGGAGGGCACTAATGAAAAACTGTTTTTT.

The chain has TRBV19 and TRBJ2-2; D may match TRBD1 or TRBD2 (6 bases each). CDR3 length: 14 amino acids. The V end was cut by 10 bases, the J end by 3 bases, with 15 bases between. The germline V gene has CDR1 LNHDA and CDR2 SQIVND (reference sequence). The CDR3 DNA reads as TGTGCCATTAGGGGGACTCCCTACACCGGGGAGCTGTTTTTT. Translation gives CAIRGTPYTGELFF. The entire variable domain, with the rest obtained from reference TRBV19 and TRBJ2-2, is as follows: DGGITQSPKYLFRKEGQNVTLSCEQNLNHDAMYWYRQDPGQGLRLIYYSQIVNDFQKGDIAEGYSVSREKKESFPLTVTSAQKNPTAFYLCAIRGTPYTGELFFGEGSRLTVL.

This clone was seen just once. The V gene is TRBV18, the J gene TRBJ2-3, with TRBD2 matching 7 bases. Germline trimming cut 2 bases from V and 0 bases from J; bases unmatched to any gene: 8. This CDR3 spans 17 amino acids. CDR1 is KGHSH and CDR2 is LQKENI in the germline V gene. The CDR3 DNA reads as TGTGCCAGCTCACCAGGGGGACTACTCGATAGCACAGATACGCAGTATTTT. Protein product: CASSPGGLLDSTDTQYF.

The chain uses TRBV11-2 and TRBJ2-7; 8 bases align to TRBD2. The V gene end was trimmed by 3 bases and the J gene end by 1 base; junction bases not matched to a gene: 14. This CDR3 is built from 18 residues. Germline CDR1 is SGHAT and CDR2 is FQNNGV. CDR3 bases: TGTGCCAGCAGCTTCTCGTCCGGGAGGGGATCGAGGTCCTACGAGCAGTACTTC. Translating gives CASSFSSGRGSRSYEQYF.

The chain couples TRBV5-1 to TRBJ2-7; a possible D gene is TRBD2 (6 bases). CDR3 length equals 15 residues. Germline values: CDR1 SGHRS, CDR2 YFSETQ. V was trimmed by 0 bases and J by 2 bases, leaving 12 bases between them. CDR3 bases: TGCGCCAGCAGCTTGGCGGCGGGGCCAGCCTACGAGCAGTACTTC. Amino acids: CASSLAAGPAYEQYF.

The table lists this clone with a few counts. The sample holds other DNA sequences that translate to the same CDR3. This rearrangement joins TRBV29-1 to TRBJ2-5; 7 nucleotides align to TRBD2. V was clipped by 4 bases and J by 2 bases; unmatched bases: 4. This CDR3 has 13 amino acids. CDR1 is SQVTM, CDR2 ANQGSEA, per germline. The CDR3 DNA follows: TGCAGCGTTGGGGCTAGCGGTCAAGAGACCCAGTACTTC. Encoded protein: CSVGASGQETQYF.

This clone was seen only once. The J gene is TRBJ2-1, the V gene TRBV4-1; 7 bases align to TRBD2. The length of the CDR3 is 17 residues. Germline values: CDR1 MGHRA, CDR2 YSYEKL. V dropped 0 bases and J dropped 2; count of bases not matched to a gene: 7. CDR3 sequence reads: CASSQDGAGLPYNEQFF. CDR3 bases: TGCGCCAGCAGCCAAGACGGAGCGGGACTCCCCTACAATGAGCAGTTCTTC.

The chain joins TRBV10-3 to TRBJ1-4, with 7 positions matching TRBD1. CDR1 and CDR2 from the germline V gene are ENHRY and SYGVKD. CDR3 size: 14 residues. V was pared by 3 bases and J by 6 bases, with 4 bases of the junction left unmatched. The CDR3 reads CAISDVRGYEKLFF. CDR3 coding DNA: TGTGCCATCAGTGACGTCAGGGGGTATGAAAAACTGTTTTTT.

This clone appeared once. This chain links TRBV6-6 with TRBJ2-7, with D hard to call. The V gene lost 6 bases and the J gene lost 3 bases, with 9 bases spanning the gap. Germline V CDR1 and CDR2: MNHNY, SVGAGI (reference sequence). The CDR3 consists of 12 residues. DNA for the CDR3: TGTGCCAGCAGCCCCTCTAGCTACGAGCAGTACTTC. It codes for CASSPSSYEQYF.

This clone was recorded only once. This chain uses TRBV29-1 with TRBJ2-2; no definite D call. Germline values: CDR1 SQVTM, CDR2 ANQGSEA. V was shortened by 8 bases and J by 1 base, with 14 bases between the two germline ends. The CDR3 spans 14 residues. The CDR3 spells CSCIKTGNTGELFF. The CDR3, as DNA: TGCAGCTGTATAAAAACTGGGAACACCGGGGAGCTGTTTTTT.

This sequence joins TRBV7-6 and TRBJ2-7, with 7 bases fitting TRBD1. The germline V gene has CDR1 SGHVS and CDR2 FNYEAQ. This CDR3 is 16 amino acids long. Trimming at V came to 5 bases and at J to 5 bases, leaving 15 bases not matched to a gene. CDR3 nucleotide sequence: TGTGCCAGCAGCCCGTACGCTTCACAGGGGCGGAACGAGCAGTACTTC. Translating it yields CASSPYASQGRNEQYF.

The chain has TRBV4-2 and TRBJ1-5, with D perhaps TRBD1 (6 bases). V dropped 0 bases and J dropped 0 bases, with 15 bases sitting between them. Germline lookup yields CDR1 LGHNA and CDR2 YNFKEQ. CDR3 length equals 18 residues. CDR3 sequence: CASSQDTPGQNSNQPQHF. CDR3 sequence (DNA): TGTGCCAGCAGCCAAGATACCCCAGGACAGAATAGCAATCAGCCCCAGCATTTT.

The chain carries TRBV6-2 or TRBV6-3 and TRBJ2-1, with TRBD2 matching 8 bases. This CDR3 has 15 residues. J lost 5 bases, V lost 7 bases, and 10 bases had no gene match. From germline, CDR1 is MNHEY and CDR2 SVGEGT. The CDR3, as DNA: TGTGCCAGCACCCCCCGGACTAGCTCTCACAATGAGCAGTTCTTC. Residues: CASTPRTSSHNEQFF.

This clone was recorded only once. V and J are TRBV30 and TRBJ2-1, with 11 positions matching TRBD2. This CDR3 comprises 15 residues. CDR1 and CDR2 from the germline V gene are GTSNPN and SVGIG (reference sequence). V was pared by 2 bases and J by 10 bases, with 10 bases of the junction left unmatched. Here the CDR3 DNA reads TGTGCCTGGAGTCTCTTACTAGCGGGAGAGGGGGAGCAGTTCTTC. This encodes CAWSLLLAGEGEQFF.

This clone showed up just once. The CDR3 loop is CASSYGRGTVQETQYF. CDR3 DNA: TGTGCCAGCAGTTACGGGAGGGGCACCGTCCAAGAGACCCAGTACTTC. The chain is built from TRBV6-5 and TRBJ2-5; 7 nucleotides line up with TRBD2. Germline CDR1 MNHEY, CDR2 SVGAGI. The V gene end was trimmed by 2 bases and the J gene end by 1 base; junction bases not matched to a gene: 7. This CDR3 contains 16 residues.

This clone was counted a single time. This sequence joins TRBV6-2 or TRBV6-3 and TRBJ2-5; 7 nucleotides align to TRBD1. CDR1 MNHEY and CDR2 SVGEGT come from the germline V gene. The CDR3 runs 14 residues. Trimming took 2 bases from V and 5 from J; bases not matched to a gene: 5. CDR3 sequence: CASSYRQGHETQYF. DNA of the CDR3: TGTGCCAGCAGTTACCGACAGGGTCACGAGACCCAGTACTTC.

The chain uses TRBV7-6 and TRBJ2-1; TRBD2 agrees at 9 bases. The CDR3 is made up of 15 amino acids. V lost 5 bases and J lost 4; bases outside the gene matches: 6. The germline gives CDR1 SGHVS, CDR2 FNYEAQ. The CDR3 loop reads CASSLGLAYYNEQFF. The CDR3 DNA follows: TGTGCCAGCAGCCTGGGACTAGCTTATTACAATGAGCAGTTCTTC.

J is TRBJ2-1 and V is TRBV11-1, with D possibly being TRBD2 (5 bases). The CDR3 is 17 amino acids. Germline-derived CDR1 and CDR2 are SGHAT and FQDESV (reference sequence). The V and J ends lost 0 bases and 1 base respectively, with 13 bases between them. The DNA of the CDR3 is TGTGCCAGCAGCTTAGCGAACCGGCGGGTGTCCTACAATGAGCAGTTCTTC. This sequence encodes CASSLANRRVSYNEQFF.

This clone has only a few counts. V gene TRBV29-1 combines with J gene TRBJ2-2; tentatively, D is TRBD2 (7 bases). The CDR3 covers 14 residues. The V end was cut by 6 bases, the J end by 4 bases, with 15 bases between. CDR1 is SQVTM, CDR2 ANQGSEA, per germline. CDR3: CSVTRGGGTGELFF. As DNA, the CDR3 is TGCAGCGTAACCAGGGGCGGGGGCACCGGGGAGCTGTTTTTT.

The genes are TRBV30 and TRBJ1-3; no firm D call. Trimming removed 2 bases from V and 0 bases from J, with 8 bases in between. The CDR3 length is 14 residues. The germline gives CDR1 GTSNPN, CDR2 SVGIG (reference sequence). The CDR3 reads CAWSRVDSGNTIYF. The CDR3 DNA follows: TGTGCCTGGAGTCGAGTTGACTCTGGAAACACCATATATTTT.

The rearrangement joins TRBV28 to TRBJ2-7; 7 bases are shared with TRBD2. The length of the CDR3 is 16 residues. V shed 7 bases and J 1 base; nucleotides not matched to a gene: 13. Looked up from germline, CDR1 is MDHEN and CDR2 is SYDVKM. CDR3 sequence: CASIAVGGRPSYEQYF. The CDR3, as DNA: TGTGCCAGCATTGCGGTGGGGGGGAGACCTTCCTACGAGCAGTACTTC.

The chain employs TRBV6-5 and TRBJ1-4; 7 bases match TRBD1. Trimming took 1 base from V and 6 from J; bases not matched to a gene: 2. Germline CDR1 is MNHEY and CDR2 is SVGAGI. This CDR3 has 14 residues. In DNA, the CDR3 is TGTGCCAGCAGTTACTACAGGGGATATGAAAAACTGTTTTTT. Translating it yields CASSYYRGYEKLFF.

This chain links TRBV30 with TRBJ2-5, with 8 bases lining up with TRBD2. This CDR3 is 13 amino acids long. V trimming: 8 bases; J trimming: 2 bases; junction bases outside the gene matches: 7. Per germline, CDR1 GTSNPN and CDR2 SVGIG (reference sequence). The DNA for the CDR3 is TGTGCCCATAGCGGGGCGGGACAAGAGACCCAGTACTTC. It encodes CAHSGAGQETQYF.

Concerning this clone itself: Other nucleotide sequences in the sample specify the same CDR3. This chain uses TRBV10-3 with TRBJ2-7, with 7 positions matching TRBD1. J lost 3 bases, V lost 5 bases, and 7 bases had no gene match. Germline V gene lookup returns CDR1 ENHRY and CDR2 SYGVKD. This CDR3 spans 14 amino acids. The CDR3 protein is CAISTSGTDYEQYF. The CDR3 bases are TGTGCCATCAGTACCTCCGGGACAGACTACGAGCAGTACTTC.

The CDR3 DNA is TGTGCCACACAGGGGGCATACACCGGGGAGCTGTTTTTT. Translating gives CATQGAYTGELFF. This chain links TRBV11-2 with TRBJ2-2; 9 bases fit TRBD1. The V and J ends lost 10 bases and 3 bases, in that order; junction bases with no gene match: 3. This CDR3 has 13 amino acids. Germline assignment: CDR1 SGHAT and CDR2 FQNNGV.

This clone appeared a single time. This chain joins TRBV27 and TRBJ2-1; weak D call: TRBD1 (6 bases). Germline CDR1 MNHEY, CDR2 SMNVEV (reference sequence). Trimming removed 2 bases at V and 4 bases at J, with 18 bases between. This CDR3 is 17 amino acids long. CDR3 sequence reads: CASSLPGPTGYYNEQFF. CDR3 DNA: TGTGCCAGCAGTTTACCCGGGCCGACAGGTTATTACAATGAGCAGTTCTTC.